This TCR beta chain was observed in a study of regulatory T cells in long-lasting Graves disease. Assembly of TCR beta libraries relied on iRepertoire HTBI primers together with Arm-PCR of CDR3 regions. TCRdb re-called the multiplex PCR reads with MiXCR, one entry per CDR3 protein. Here the sample spans some 450,000 distinct CDR3 sequences, 23% being singletons. The time point here: persistent/refractory GD, antithyroid drugs over 5 years with positive TRAb. Making the TCR library involved RNA that had been extracted from PBMCs. An endocrinology department in Xi'an, China, recruited the patients. EDTA tubes held 8 to 10 milliliters of peripheral blood from each patient. Germline V CDR1 and CDR2: GTSNPN, SVGIG (reference sequence). V shed 0 bases and J shed 4 bases, with 10 bases lying between them. CDR3 length: 14 residues.

The rearrangement links TRBV30 to TRBJ1-3; possibly TRBD1 for D (5 bases). Source: peripheral blood mononuclear cells (PBMCs), taken when the disease was refractory, from a patient treated with antithyroid drugs. The clonotype comes from a female donor with Graves disease. CDR3 DNA sequence: TGTGCCTGGAGTGTAGGGGAGCTGGGAAACACCATATATTTT. Its protein product is CAWSVGELGNTIYF.